This T cell receptor (beta chain) was identified during a study of T-cell reconstitution after alpha-beta-depleted transplantation in children. Unique molecular identifiers featured in how the TCRbeta library was prepared. TCRdb independently ran MiXCR on the PCR reads; one entry per CDR3 protein. The profile covers 200,000 or so distinct CDR3 sequences, with 6.6% appearing a single time and about 6% taken by the ten largest. The sample holds many counts of this clonotype. This CDR3 has 13 amino acids. V was pared by 0 bases and J by 6 bases, with 9 bases between. Germline V lookup: CDR1 SGHRS, CDR2 YFSETQ.

The TCR sequence derives from a boy between 2 and 15 years old with acute lymphoblastic leukemia, due to receive a stem cell transplant. The chain links TRBV5-1 to TRBJ1-1; the D is unclear. The specimen comprised PBMCs, sampled before TCRalphabeta/CD19-depleted stem cell transplant. The CDR3 DNA follows: TGCGCCAGCAGCTTGGTAGGCGGATCTGAAGCTTTCTTT. It encodes CASSLVGGSEAFF. Variable domain in full (rest from reference TRBV5-1 and TRBJ1-1): KAGVTQTPRYLIKTRGQQVTLSCSPISGHRSVSWYQQTPGQGLQFLFEYFSETQRNKGNFPGRFSGRQFSNSRSEMNVSTLELGDSALYLCASSLVGGSEAFFGQGTRLTVV.